This T cell receptor beta chain was identified in a study of T cell changes during pregnancy in multiple sclerosis. Sequencing used immunoSEQ multiplex PCR; TCRdb keeps in-frame clones, though not all of them. The table lists about 38,000 clones, around 90% of them singletons. The germline V and J ends were trimmed by 7 bases and 9 bases, with 18 bases remaining between them. The V gene's germline CDR1 is MNHEY and CDR2 SMNVEV (reference sequence). The CDR3 covers 14 residues. This specimen was CD4+ T cells from peripheral blood mononuclear cells, taken in the second trimester of pregnancy. The TCR originated in a female donor with multiple sclerosis, enrolled in a pregnancy study. The rearrangement joins TRBV27 to TRBJ2-2; the D gene is possibly TRBD1 (6 bases). The CDR3 sequence: CASNAQGPPRELFF. DNA of the CDR3: TGTGCCAGCAACGCACAGGGACCTCCGCGGGAGCTGTTTTTT.